The sequence of this TCR beta chain was determined in a study of graft-versus-host responses after intestinal transplantation. Study summary: All recipients got anti-thymocyte globulin induction, then tacrolimus and steroids for 3 to 4 years.

The protocol was immunoSEQ multiplex PCR, while the TCRdb copy is restricted to in-frame clones and leaves out a portion. The profile shows around 130,000 clones, approximately 90% of them singletons. Note on this clone: Its antigen remains unidentified.

General study results and limits: Peak circulating GvH clone levels were associated with early post-transplant HvG declines.

The receptor was derived from a human donor who received an intestinal transplant. This specimen was unstimulated CD4+ T cells sorted from spleen or lymph node cells, taken before intestinal transplant.

The CDR3 region is CASSEYDGDEQFF. DNA for the CDR3: TGTGCCAGCAGTGAATATGACGGGGATGAGCAGTTCTTC. This chain links TRBV25-1 with TRBJ2-1; the D gene is possibly TRBD2 (5 bases). Germline V gene lookup returns CDR1 MGHDK and CDR2 SYGVNS. The CDR3 contains 13 residues. The V end was cut by 0 bases, the J end by 8 bases, with 8 bases between.